The rows below give T cell receptor beta chains drawn from one sample of a study of cytomegalovirus exposure and HLA in healthy donors. Assay used: immunoSEQ multiplex PCR; TCRdb lists only in-frame clones, some missing. The sample contains 150,000 to 200,000 clones, 65% to 90% of which appear only once. The sequenced sample consisted of PBMCs. The receptor set was obtained from a human donor in good health. Both conserved end residues are part of each CDR3. The D gene is left open where the match is weak.

V gene	J gene	D gene	CDR3 protein
TRBV19	TRBJ2-2	TRBD2	CASFIARGANTGELFF
TRBV2	TRBJ2-1	TRBD2	CASNSIIAGGPSDEQFF
TRBV7-9	TRBJ1-2	-	CASSFGTIQGSGYTF
TRBV5-4	TRBJ2-5	-	CASTRKGEVETQYF
TRBV7-6	TRBJ2-1	TRBD1	CASSLRDPGGSYNEQFF
TRBV5-5	TRBJ2-5	TRBD1	CASSSTAGQDGTQYF
TRBV6-5	TRBJ2-1	TRBD2	CASSYGLPSGGNEQFF
TRBV11-2	TRBJ1-3	-	CASSPSGYGGRGNTIYF
TRBV7-3	TRBJ2-6	-	CASSPEGAGANVLTF
TRBV18	TRBJ1-1	TRBD1	CASSPLDRGLLKEAFF
TRBV1	TRBJ2-5	-	CTSSQVNSGPPGTQYF
TRBV4-3	TRBJ2-3	-	CASSQYRTSESSQYF
TRBV10-3	TRBJ1-2	-	CAISPGAADYGYTF
TRBV11-2	TRBJ1-1	-	CASSLSVRGTEAFF
TRBV4-3	TRBJ2-7	TRBD2	CASSPSRAGAYEQYF
TRBV7-9	TRBJ2-2	-	CASSPQGSGELFF
TRBV6-1	TRBJ1-5	TRBD1	CASSEPTGARQPQHF
TRBV5-6	TRBJ2-1	TRBD2	CASIRPGTSGDNEQFF
TRBV5-6	TRBJ1-3	-	CASSSTTSSSGNTIYF
TRBV9	TRBJ2-7	TRBD2	CASSVVGEGPSSYEQYF
TRBV19	TRBJ1-2	-	CASSLQNGYTF
TRBV5-6	TRBJ1-1	-	CASSFGPTEAFF
TRBV11-2	TRBJ1-1	-	CASSLSQGRDTEAFF
TRBV7-9	TRBJ2-5	TRBD1	CASSLWTGGETQYF
TRBV6-5	TRBJ1-1	-	CASRTGGLNTEAFF
TRBV5-5	TRBJ2-7	TRBD2	CASTSWTSGYEQYF
TRBV4-2	TRBJ2-7	-	CASSQVTGRSYEQYF
TRBV4-3	TRBJ1-2	TRBD1	CASSHPGTGGLGGYTF
TRBV6-5	TRBJ2-5	TRBD2	CASRPNLAGAQYF
TRBV7-7	TRBJ2-5	-	CASSLEDSTKTQYF
TRBV27	TRBJ1-5	-	CASRRGFESNQPQHF
TRBV2	TRBJ1-1	TRBD1	CASPDGTENTEAFF
TRBV6-5	TRBJ2-3	-	CASRRVDTQYF
TRBV5-8	TRBJ1-5	-	CASNPRDQPQHF
TRBV5-6	TRBJ2-1	-	CASSLDGGGWNNEQFF
TRBV4-3	TRBJ1-1	TRBD1	CASRPDRANTEAFF
TRBV4-3	TRBJ1-4	-	CASSQATGTNEKLFF
TRBV27	TRBJ1-1	-	CASSFETGRNTEAFF
TRBV15	TRBJ2-2	TRBD1	CATSRGQGAGGELFF
TRBV2	TRBJ2-3	TRBD1	CASRQGTDTQYF
TRBV5-1	TRBJ1-1	-	CASISGYGMNTEAFF
TRBV5-1	TRBJ2-1	TRBD2	CASSLESGGAYNEQFF
TRBV5-1	TRBJ2-3	TRBD2	CASSQALAGGDTQYF
TRBV4-3	TRBJ1-1	-	CASSQDWGRTLTEAFF
TRBV6-6	TRBJ1-1	TRBD1	CASREQGAGTEAFF
TRBV29-1	TRBJ2-6	-	CSVYFRVSGANVLTF
TRBV5-6	TRBJ2-2	-	CASSFGEVRELFF
TRBV4-1	TRBJ2-2	-	CASSQGHTAGELFF
TRBV5-1	TRBJ2-7	-	CASSPQGSSYEQYF
TRBV2	TRBJ2-7	-	CASDRGGFGFYEQYF
TRBV4-3	TRBJ1-5	-	CASSQDAREGGQPQHF
TRBV7-2	TRBJ2-7	TRBD1	CASSFLGQGYEQYF
TRBV7-9	TRBJ1-1	-	CASSGRGDEAFF
TRBV21-1	TRBJ1-5	-	CASIFMWGQGQPQHF
TRBV7-6	TRBJ1-5	-	CASSLETGKEGQPQHF
TRBV7-9	TRBJ2-5	TRBD1	CASRDRAYGTQYF
TRBV7-9	TRBJ1-2	-	CASSLAGARDYGYTF
TRBV11-2	TRBJ1-1	TRBD1	CASSLHRGEAFF
TRBV19	TRBJ2-7	TRBD1	CASSPRTGGLFYEQYF
TRBV5-4	TRBJ2-3	-	CASSSPGLGGTDTQYF